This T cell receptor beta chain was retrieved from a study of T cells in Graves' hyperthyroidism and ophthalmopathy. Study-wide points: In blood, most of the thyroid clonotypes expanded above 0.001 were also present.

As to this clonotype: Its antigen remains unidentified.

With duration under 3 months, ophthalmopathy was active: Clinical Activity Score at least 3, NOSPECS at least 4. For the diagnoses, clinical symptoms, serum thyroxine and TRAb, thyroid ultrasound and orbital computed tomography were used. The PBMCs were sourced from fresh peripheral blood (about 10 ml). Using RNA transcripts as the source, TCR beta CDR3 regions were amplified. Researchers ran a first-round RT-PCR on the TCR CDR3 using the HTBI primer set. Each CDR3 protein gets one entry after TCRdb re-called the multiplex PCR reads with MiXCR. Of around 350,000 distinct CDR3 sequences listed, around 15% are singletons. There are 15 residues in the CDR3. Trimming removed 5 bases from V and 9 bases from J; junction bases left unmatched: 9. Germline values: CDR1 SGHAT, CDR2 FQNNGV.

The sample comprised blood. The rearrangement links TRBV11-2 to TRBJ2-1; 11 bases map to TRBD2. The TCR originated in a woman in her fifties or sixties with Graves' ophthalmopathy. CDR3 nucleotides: TGTGCCAGCAGCAAGATTAGCGGGGGGGGGGGTGAGCAGTTCTTC. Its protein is CASSKISGGGGEQFF.